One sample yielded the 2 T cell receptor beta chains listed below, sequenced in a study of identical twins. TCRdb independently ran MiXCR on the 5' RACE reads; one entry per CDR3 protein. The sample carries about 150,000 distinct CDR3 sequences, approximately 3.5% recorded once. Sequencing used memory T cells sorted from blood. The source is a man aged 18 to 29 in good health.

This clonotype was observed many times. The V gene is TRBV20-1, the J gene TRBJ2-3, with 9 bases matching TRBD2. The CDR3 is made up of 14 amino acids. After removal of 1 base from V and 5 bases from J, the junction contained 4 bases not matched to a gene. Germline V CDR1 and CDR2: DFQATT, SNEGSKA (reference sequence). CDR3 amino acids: CSARALTSGDTQYF. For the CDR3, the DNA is TGCAGTGCTAGAGCCCTGACTAGCGGAGATACGCAGTATTTT.

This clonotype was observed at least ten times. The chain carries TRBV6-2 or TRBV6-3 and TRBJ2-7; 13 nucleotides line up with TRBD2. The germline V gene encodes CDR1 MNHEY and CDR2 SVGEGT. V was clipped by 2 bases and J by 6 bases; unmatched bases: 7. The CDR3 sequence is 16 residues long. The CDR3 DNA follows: TGTGCCAGCAGTTACGCCGGGACTAGCGGGACTCGCGAGCAGTACTTC. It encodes CASSYAGTSGTREQYF.